This record concerns one T cell receptor beta chain sequence. The authors ran a second PCR of about 7 to 11 cycles using a sample-barcoded 5' primer and a J-beta primer mix. TCRdb re-derived calls from the 5' RACE reads in MiXCR, one entry per CDR3 protein. This table holds roughly 1.5 million distinct CDR3 sequences, approximately 43% found once. The data were obtained in a study of blood T cells in healthy people across ages. Germline CDR1 is LNHNV and CDR2 is YYDKDF (reference sequence). V lost 0 bases and J lost 7, with 5 bases in between. This CDR3 is built from 12 residues. Source material: blood. The genes are TRBV15 and TRBJ2-3, with D uncertain. This sequence originates from a woman under 30 in good health. CDR3 coding DNA: TGTGCCACCAGCAGAGAGGGGAATACGCAGTATTTT. This codes for CATSREGNTQYF.